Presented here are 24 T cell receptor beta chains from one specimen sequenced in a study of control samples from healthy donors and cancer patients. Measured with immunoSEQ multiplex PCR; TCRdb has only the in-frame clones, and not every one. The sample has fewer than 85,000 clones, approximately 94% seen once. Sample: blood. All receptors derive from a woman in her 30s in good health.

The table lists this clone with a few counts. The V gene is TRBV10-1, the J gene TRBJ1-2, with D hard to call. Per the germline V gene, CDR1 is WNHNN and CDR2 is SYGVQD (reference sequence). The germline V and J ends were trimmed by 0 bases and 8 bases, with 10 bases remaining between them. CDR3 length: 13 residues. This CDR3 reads CASSESREAGYTF. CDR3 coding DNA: TGCGCCAGCAGTGAGTCGCGGGAAGCGGGCTACACCTTC.

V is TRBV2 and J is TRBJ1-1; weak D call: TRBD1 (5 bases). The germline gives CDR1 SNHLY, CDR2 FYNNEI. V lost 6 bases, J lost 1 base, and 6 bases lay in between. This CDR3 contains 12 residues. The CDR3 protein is CASSGTNTEAFF. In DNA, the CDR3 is TGTGCCAGCAGCGGGACGAACACTGAAGCTTTCTTT.

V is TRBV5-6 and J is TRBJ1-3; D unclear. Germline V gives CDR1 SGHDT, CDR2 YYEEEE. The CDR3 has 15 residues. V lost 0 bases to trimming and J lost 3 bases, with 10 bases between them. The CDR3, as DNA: TGTGCCAGCAGCTTGGTAACGCTTCTTGGAAACACCATATATTTT. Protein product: CASSLVTLLGNTIYF.

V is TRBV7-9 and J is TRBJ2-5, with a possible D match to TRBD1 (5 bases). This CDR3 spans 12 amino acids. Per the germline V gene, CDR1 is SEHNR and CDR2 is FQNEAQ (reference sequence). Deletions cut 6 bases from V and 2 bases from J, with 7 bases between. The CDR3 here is CASSRQQETQYF. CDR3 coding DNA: TGTGCCAGCAGTCGACAGCAAGAGACCCAGTACTTC. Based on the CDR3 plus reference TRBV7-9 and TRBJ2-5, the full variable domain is DTGVSQNPRHKITKRGQNVTFRCDPISEHNRLYWYRQTLGQGPEFLTYFQNEAQLEKSRLLSDRFSAERPKGSFSTLEIQRTEQGDSAMYLCASSRQQETQYFGPGTRLLVL.

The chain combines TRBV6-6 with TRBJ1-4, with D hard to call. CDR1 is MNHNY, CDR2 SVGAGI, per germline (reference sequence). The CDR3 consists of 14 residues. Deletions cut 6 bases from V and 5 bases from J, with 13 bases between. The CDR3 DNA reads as TGTGCCAGCAGCCCCCGCGGCCGGAATGAAAAACTGTTTTTT. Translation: CASSPRGRNEKLFF.

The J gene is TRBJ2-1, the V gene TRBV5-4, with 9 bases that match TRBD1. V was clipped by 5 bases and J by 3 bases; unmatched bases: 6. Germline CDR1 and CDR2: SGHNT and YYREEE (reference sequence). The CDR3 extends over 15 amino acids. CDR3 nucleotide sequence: TGTGCCAGCAGGGCCCGGGACAGGGACTACAATGAGCAGTTCTTC. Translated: CASRARDRDYNEQFF.

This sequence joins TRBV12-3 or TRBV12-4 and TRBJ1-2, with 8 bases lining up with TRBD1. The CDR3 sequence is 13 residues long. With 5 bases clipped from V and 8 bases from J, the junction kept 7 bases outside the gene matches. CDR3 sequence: CASSLDRGRGYTF. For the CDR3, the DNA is TGTGCCAGCAGTCTAGACAGGGGAAGAGGCTACACCTTC.

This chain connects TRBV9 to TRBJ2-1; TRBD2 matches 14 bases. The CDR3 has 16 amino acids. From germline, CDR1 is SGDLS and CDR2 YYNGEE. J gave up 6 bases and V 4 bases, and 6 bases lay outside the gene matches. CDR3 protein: CASSMTSGGATNEQFF. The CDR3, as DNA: TGTGCCAGCAGCATGACTAGCGGGGGGGCGACCAATGAGCAGTTCTTC.

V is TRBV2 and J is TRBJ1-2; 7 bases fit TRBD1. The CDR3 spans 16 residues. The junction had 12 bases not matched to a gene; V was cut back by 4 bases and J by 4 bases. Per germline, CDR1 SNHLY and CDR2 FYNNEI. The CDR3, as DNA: TGTGCCAGCAGTGGGTACACTAAGACAGGGCCCTATGGCTACACCTTC. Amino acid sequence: CASSGYTKTGPYGYTF. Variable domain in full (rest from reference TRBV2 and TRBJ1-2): EPEVTQTPSHQVTQMGQEVILRCVPISNHLYFYWYRQILGQKVEFLVSFYNNEISEKSEIFDDQFSVERPDGSNFTLKIRSTKLEDSAMYFCASSGYTKTGPYGYTFGSGTRLTVV.

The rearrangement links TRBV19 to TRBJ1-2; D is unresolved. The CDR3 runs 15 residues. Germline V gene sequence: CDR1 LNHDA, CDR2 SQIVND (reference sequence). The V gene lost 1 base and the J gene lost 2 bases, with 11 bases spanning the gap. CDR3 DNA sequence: TGTGCCAGTAGTATAGCTCCGCAAGTCAACTATGGCTACACCTTC. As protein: CASSIAPQVNYGYTF.

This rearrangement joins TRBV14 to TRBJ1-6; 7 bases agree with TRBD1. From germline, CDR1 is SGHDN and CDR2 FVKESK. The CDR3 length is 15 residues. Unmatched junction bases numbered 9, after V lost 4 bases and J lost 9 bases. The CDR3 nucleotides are TGTGCCAGCAGCCGGAAACAGGGGAGTCGTTCACCCCTCCACTTT. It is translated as CASSRKQGSRSPLHF.

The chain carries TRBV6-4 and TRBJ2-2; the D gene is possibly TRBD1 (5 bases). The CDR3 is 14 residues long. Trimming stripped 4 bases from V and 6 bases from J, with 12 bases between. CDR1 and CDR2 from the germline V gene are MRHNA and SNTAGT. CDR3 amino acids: CASSGRQFPGELFF. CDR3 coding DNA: TGTGCCAGCAGTGGGAGACAGTTCCCCGGGGAGCTGTTTTTT.

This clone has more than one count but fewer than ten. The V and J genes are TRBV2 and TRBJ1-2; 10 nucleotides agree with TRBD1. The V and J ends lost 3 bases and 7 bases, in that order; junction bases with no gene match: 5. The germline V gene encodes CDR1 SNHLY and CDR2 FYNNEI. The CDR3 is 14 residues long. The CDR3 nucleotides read TGTGCCAGCAGTGATTCGACAGGGGGCGGTGGCTACACCTTC. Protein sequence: CASSDSTGGGGYTF. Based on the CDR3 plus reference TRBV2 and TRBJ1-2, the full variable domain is EPEVTQTPSHQVTQMGQEVILRCVPISNHLYFYWYRQILGQKVEFLVSFYNNEISEKSEIFDDQFSVERPDGSNFTLKIRSTKLEDSAMYFCASSDSTGGGGYTFGSGTRLTVV.

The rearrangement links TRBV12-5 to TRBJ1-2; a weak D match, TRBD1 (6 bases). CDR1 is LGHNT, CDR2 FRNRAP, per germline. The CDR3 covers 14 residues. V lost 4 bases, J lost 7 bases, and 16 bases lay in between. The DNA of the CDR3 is TGTGCTAGTGGTTGGAATCAGGGGTTAAGTGGCTACACCTTC. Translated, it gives CASGWNQGLSGYTF.

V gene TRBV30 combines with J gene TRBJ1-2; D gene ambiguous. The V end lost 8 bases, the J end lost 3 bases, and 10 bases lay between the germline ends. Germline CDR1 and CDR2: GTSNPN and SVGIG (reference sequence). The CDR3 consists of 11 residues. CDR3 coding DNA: TGTGCCCGCGACGGGGACTATGGCTACACCTTC. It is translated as CARDGDYGYTF.

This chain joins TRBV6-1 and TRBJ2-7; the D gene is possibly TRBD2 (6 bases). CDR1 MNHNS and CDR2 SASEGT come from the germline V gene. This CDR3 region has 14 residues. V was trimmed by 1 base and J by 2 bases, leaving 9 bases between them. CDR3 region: CASSEDSGTYEQYV. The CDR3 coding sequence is TGTGCCAGCAGTGAAGATAGCGGAACCTACGAGCAGTACGTC.

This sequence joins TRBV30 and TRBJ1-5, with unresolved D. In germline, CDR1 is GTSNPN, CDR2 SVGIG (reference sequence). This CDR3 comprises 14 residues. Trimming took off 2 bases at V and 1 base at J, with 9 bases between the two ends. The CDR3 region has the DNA TGTGCCTGGAGTCCAGATTACAGCAATCAGCCCCAGCATTTT. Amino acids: CAWSPDYSNQPQHF.

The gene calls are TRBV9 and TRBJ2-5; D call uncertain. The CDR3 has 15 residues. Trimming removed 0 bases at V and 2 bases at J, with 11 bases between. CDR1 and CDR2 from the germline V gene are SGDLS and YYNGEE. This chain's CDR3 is CASSVVGQKQETQYF. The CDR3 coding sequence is TGTGCCAGCAGCGTAGTAGGGCAGAAGCAAGAGACCCAGTACTTC.

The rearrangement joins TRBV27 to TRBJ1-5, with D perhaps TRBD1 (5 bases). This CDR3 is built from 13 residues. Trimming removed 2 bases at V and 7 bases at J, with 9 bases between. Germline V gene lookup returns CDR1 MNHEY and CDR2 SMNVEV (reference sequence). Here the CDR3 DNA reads TGTGCCAGCAGTTTAAATGGGGACCAGCCCCAGCATTTT. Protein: CASSLNGDQPQHF.

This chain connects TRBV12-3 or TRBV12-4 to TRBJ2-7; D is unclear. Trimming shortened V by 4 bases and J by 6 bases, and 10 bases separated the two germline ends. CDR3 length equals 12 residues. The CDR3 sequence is CASSSGGLEQYF. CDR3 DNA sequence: TGTGCCAGCAGTTCTGGCGGCCTCGAGCAGTACTTC.

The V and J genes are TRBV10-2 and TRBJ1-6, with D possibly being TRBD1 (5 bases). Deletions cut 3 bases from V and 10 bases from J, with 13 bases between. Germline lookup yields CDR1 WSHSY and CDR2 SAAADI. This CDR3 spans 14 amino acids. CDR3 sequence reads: CASSDLGAGSPLHF. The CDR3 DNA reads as TGCGCCAGCAGTGATCTCGGGGCGGGGTCACCCCTCCACTTT.

Written as DNA, the CDR3 is TGTGCCTGGACCTCACAGGTCCTCTATAATTCACCCCTCCACTTT. Translating it yields CAWTSQVLYNSPLHF. The rearrangement joins TRBV30 to TRBJ1-6; TRBD1 might be the D (5 bases). CDR1 and CDR2 from the germline V gene are GTSNPN and SVGIG (reference sequence). Trimming took 4 bases from V and 3 from J, leaving 13 bases between them. This CDR3 comprises 15 residues.

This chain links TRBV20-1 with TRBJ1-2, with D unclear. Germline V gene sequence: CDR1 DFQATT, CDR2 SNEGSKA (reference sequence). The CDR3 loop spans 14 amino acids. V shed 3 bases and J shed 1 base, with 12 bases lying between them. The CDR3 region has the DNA TGCAGTGCTAGTTTGATAGGGCGTAACTATGGCTACACCTTC. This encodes CSASLIGRNYGYTF.

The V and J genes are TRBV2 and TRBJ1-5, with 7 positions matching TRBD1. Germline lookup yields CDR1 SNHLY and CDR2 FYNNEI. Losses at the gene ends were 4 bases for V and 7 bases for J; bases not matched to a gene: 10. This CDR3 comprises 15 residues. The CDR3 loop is CASSALGTEGQPQHF. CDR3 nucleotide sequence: TGTGCCAGCAGTGCCCTTGGGACAGAGGGGCAGCCCCAGCATTTT.